Listed below are T cell receptor beta chains from one sample, sequenced in a study of shared clonotypes between healthy human individuals. Assay: immunoSEQ multiplex PCR; the TCRdb copy retains only in-frame clones and omits some. This repertoire shows 2.3 million or so clones, approximately 93% found once; its top ten account for 0.3% to 0.4%. The material sequenced was naive CD4+ T cells from PBMCs. The receptors derive from a man between 18 and 29 years old in good health. Some clones in this sample may be carry-over from other donors' samples. Each CDR3 is given with its conserved first and last residue. D genes are given only for firm matches.

V gene: TRBV4-1
D gene: -
CDR3 protein: CASTGTSNTGELFF

V gene: TRBV5-1
D gene: -
CDR3 protein: CASSLDRSGNTIYF

V gene: TRBV7-2
D gene: -
CDR3 protein: CASSLARADEQYF

V gene: TRBV30
D gene: TRBD2
CDR3 protein: CAWSVGLAGVGELFF

V gene: TRBV7-7
D gene: TRBD1
CDR3 protein: CASSLSTGDVAQYF

V gene: TRBV5-1
D gene: TRBD1
CDR3 protein: CASKWTGYTDTQYF

V gene: TRBV30
D gene: -
CDR3 protein: CAWGRGQSSYNEQFF

V gene: TRBV5-1
D gene: TRBD1
CDR3 protein: CASSLPDRGYGYTF

V gene: TRBV5-1
D gene: TRBD1
CDR3 protein: CASSQSGTGSNTGELFF

V gene: TRBV28
D gene: -
CDR3 protein: CASSSAVPEAFF

V gene: TRBV11-2
D gene: -
CDR3 protein: CASSLGWGPNQPQHF

V gene: TRBV4-2
D gene: -
CDR3 protein: CASSQSSWGSASYEQYF

V gene: TRBV19
D gene: TRBD2
CDR3 protein: CASSMGLAGEAGELFF

V gene: TRBV27
D gene: -
CDR3 protein: CASSQGPGNTIYF

V gene: TRBV7-9
D gene: TRBD1
CDR3 protein: CAWGTGQHSGNTIYF

V gene: TRBV11-3
D gene: TRBD2
CDR3 protein: CASSLSGSIGEQFF

V gene: TRBV28
D gene: -
CDR3 protein: CASSLGGTTNEKLFF

V gene: TRBV5-1
D gene: TRBD1
CDR3 protein: CASSPGQGTEQYF

V gene: TRBV5-4
D gene: -
CDR3 protein: CASSAPDGAAYEQYF

V gene: TRBV6-1
D gene: TRBD1
CDR3 protein: CASSEAGGRGRNGYTF

V gene: TRBV2
D gene: -
CDR3 protein: CASRRTSVDGYTF

V gene: TRBV7-3
D gene: -
CDR3 protein: CASSPRLVRIDTGELFF

V gene: TRBV7-9
D gene: TRBD2
CDR3 protein: CASSLGSYVSGTYNEQFF

V gene: TRBV20-1
D gene: -
CDR3 protein: CSARSGYGYTF

V gene: TRBV14
D gene: -
CDR3 protein: CASSRSGPHEQYF

V gene: TRBV9
D gene: -
CDR3 protein: CASSAPSSGELFF

V gene: TRBV15
D gene: -
CDR3 protein: CATSRDGETQYF

V gene: TRBV6-6
D gene: -
CDR3 protein: CASSYPLTGAQETQYF

V gene: TRBV28
D gene: -
CDR3 protein: CAVLRGSEAFF

V gene: TRBV27
D gene: TRBD1
CDR3 protein: CASSPRGLGTEAFF

V gene: TRBV4-2
D gene: -
CDR3 protein: CASSPFTGELFF

V gene: TRBV14
D gene: -
CDR3 protein: CASSPRVPLAEAFF

V gene: TRBV5-5
D gene: -
CDR3 protein: CASSLWSGDYGYTF

V gene: TRBV5-1
D gene: TRBD1
CDR3 protein: CASSLPDRVETQYF

V gene: TRBV10-1
D gene: TRBD1
CDR3 protein: CASRATGLSTEAFF

V gene: TRBV27
D gene: -
CDR3 protein: CASSLSRGAADTQYF

V gene: TRBV7-2
D gene: -
CDR3 protein: CASSLDDYEPEQYF

V gene: TRBV6-6
D gene: TRBD2
CDR3 protein: CASSYVAGLYYEQYF

V gene: TRBV7-9
D gene: TRBD1
CDR3 protein: CASSLTGVATNEKLFF

V gene: TRBV18
D gene: -
CDR3 protein: CASSQNYGRLEQYF

V gene: TRBV19
D gene: TRBD2
CDR3 protein: CASSAGLAGGHPLYNEQFF

V gene: TRBV10-3
D gene: -
CDR3 protein: CAISESRNPTKGTDTQYF

V gene: TRBV4-2
D gene: -
CDR3 protein: CASSQDGKNYGYTF

V gene: TRBV6-6
D gene: TRBD2
CDR3 protein: CASSYSSGRAYEQYF

V gene: TRBV28
D gene: -
CDR3 protein: CASLKPGLNTEAFF